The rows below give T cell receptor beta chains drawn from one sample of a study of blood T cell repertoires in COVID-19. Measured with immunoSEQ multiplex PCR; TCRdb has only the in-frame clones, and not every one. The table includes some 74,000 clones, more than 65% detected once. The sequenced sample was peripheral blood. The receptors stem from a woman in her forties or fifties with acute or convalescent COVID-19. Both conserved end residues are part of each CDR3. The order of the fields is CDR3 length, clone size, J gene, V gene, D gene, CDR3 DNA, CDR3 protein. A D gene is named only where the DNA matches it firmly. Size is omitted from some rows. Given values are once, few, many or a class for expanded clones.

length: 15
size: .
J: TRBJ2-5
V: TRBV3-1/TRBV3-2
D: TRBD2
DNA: TGTGCCAGCAGCCAGAAAAGGACTAGTTACGAGACCCAGTACTTC
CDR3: CASSQKRTSYETQYF

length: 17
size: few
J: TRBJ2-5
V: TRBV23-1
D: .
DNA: TGCGCCAGCAGTCAATCGGGTAAGGCGGGAACCCAAGAGACCCAGTACTTC
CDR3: CASSQSGKAGTQETQYF

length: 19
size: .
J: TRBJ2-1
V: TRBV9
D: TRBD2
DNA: TGTGCCAGCAGCACCCGGACTAGCGGGGGGGCCAGCTCCTACAATGAGCAGTTCTTC
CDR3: CASSTRTSGGASSYNEQFF

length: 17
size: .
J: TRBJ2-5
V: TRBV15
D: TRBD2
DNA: TGTGCCACCAGCAGTCGAACGGGGGGGCGGGCCCAAGAGACCCAGTACTTC
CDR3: CATSSRTGGRAQETQYF

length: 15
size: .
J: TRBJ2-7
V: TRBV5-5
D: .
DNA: TGTGCCAGCAGCTTATCTTGGACAGAGTCCTACGAGCAGTACTTC
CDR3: CASSLSWTESYEQYF

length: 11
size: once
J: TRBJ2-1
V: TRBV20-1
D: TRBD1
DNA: TGCAGTGCTAGAATGGGACAGGGGCTGTTCTTC
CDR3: CSARMGQGLFF

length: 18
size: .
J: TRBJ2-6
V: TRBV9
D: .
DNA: TGTGCCAGCAGCGTAGACCCGAGTCGTATCTCTGGGGCCAACGTCCTGACTTTC
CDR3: CASSVDPSRISGANVLTF

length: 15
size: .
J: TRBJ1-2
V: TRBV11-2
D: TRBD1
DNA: TGTGCCAGCAGCTTAGGGGGACAGGGGATATATGGCTACACCTTC
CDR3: CASSLGGQGIYGYTF

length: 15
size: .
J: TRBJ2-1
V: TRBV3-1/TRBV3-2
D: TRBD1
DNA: TGTGCCAGCAGCCGCATCCCGGGACAGACCAATGAGCAGTTCTTC
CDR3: CASSRIPGQTNEQFF

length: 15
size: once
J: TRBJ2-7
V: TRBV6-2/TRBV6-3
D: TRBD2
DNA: TGTGCCAGCAGTTACTCGGGCGGGAGCCCCTACGAGCAGTACTTC
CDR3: CASSYSGGSPYEQYF

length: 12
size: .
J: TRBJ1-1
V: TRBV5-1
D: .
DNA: TGCGCCAGCAGCCAGGACTTTTTTGAAGCTTTCTTT
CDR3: CASSQDFFEAFF

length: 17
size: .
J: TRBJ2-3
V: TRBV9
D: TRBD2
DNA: TGTGCCAGCAGCGTAATTAGCGGGGGGGCGTCCACAGATACGCAGTATTTT
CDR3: CASSVISGGASTDTQYF

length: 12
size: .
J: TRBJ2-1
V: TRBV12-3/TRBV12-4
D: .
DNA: TGTGCCAGCAGTTTGGGGGGACATGAGCAGTTCTTC
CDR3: CASSLGGHEQFF

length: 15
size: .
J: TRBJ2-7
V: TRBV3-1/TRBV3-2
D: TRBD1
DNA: TGTGCCAGCAGCCAAGGGACAGGGACGACCTACGAGCAGTACTTC
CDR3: CASSQGTGTTYEQYF

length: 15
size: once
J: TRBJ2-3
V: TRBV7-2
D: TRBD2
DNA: TGTGCCAGCAGCTTCGGACTAGCGGGCACAGATACGCAGTATTTT
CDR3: CASSFGLAGTDTQYF

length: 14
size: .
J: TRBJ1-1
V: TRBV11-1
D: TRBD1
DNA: TGTGCCAGCAGTCACAGACAGGGGGGCACTGAAGCTTTCTTT
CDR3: CASSHRQGGTEAFF

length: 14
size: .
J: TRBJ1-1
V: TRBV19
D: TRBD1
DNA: TGTGCCACTGTGCGGGACAGGCTGAACACTGAAGCTTTCTTT
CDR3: CATVRDRLNTEAFF

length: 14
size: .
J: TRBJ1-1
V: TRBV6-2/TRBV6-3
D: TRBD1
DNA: TGTGCCAGCAGTTACGCAGGGGGCTTCACTGAAGCTTTCTTT
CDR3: CASSYAGGFTEAFF

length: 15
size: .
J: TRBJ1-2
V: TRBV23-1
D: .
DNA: TGCGCCAGCAGTCGCGGGCACAAGAGCAACTATGGCTACACCTTC
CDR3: CASSRGHKSNYGYTF

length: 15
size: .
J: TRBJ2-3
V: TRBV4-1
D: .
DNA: TGCGCCAGCAGCCTTAGGACTATCTCGGCAGATACGCAGTATTTT
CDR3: CASSLRTISADTQYF

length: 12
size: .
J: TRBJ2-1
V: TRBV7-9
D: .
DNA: TGTGCCAGCAGCCGGGACTTCAATGAGCAGTTCTTC
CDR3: CASSRDFNEQFF

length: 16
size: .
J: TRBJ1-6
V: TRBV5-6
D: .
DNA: TGTGCCAGCAGCCTTATGAACAGGGCCTATAATTCACCCCTCCACTTT
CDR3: CASSLMNRAYNSPLHF

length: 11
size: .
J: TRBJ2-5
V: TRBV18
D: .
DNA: TGTGCCAGCCTCGGCGGGGAGACCCAGTACTTC
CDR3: CASLGGETQYF

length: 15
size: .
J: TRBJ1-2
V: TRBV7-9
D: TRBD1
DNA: TGTGCCAGCAGCTTAGCCGGGACAGGGGACTATGGCTACACCTTC
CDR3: CASSLAGTGDYGYTF

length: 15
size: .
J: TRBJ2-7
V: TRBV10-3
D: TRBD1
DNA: TGTGCCATCAGCCCCTTGGGACAGGACGGGGGCGAGCAGTACTTC
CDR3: CAISPLGQDGGEQYF

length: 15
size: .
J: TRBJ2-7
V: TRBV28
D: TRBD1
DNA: TGTGCCAGCAGTTTATACAGGGGGGTCCCCTACGAGCAGTACTTC
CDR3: CASSLYRGVPYEQYF

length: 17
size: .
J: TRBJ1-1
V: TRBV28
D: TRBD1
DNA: TGTGCCAGCAGGCCGGTATTTCCGGGACAGAAGAACACTGAAGCTTTCTTT
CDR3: CASRPVFPGQKNTEAFF

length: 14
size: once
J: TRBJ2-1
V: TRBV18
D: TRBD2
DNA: TGTGCCAGCTCCAGCGGGGGAAGGAGTAATGAGCAGTTCTTC
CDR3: CASSSGGRSNEQFF

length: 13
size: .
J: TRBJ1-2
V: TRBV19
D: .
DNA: TGTGCCAGTAATACACAGGGCTTTTATGGCTACACCTTC
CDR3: CASNTQGFYGYTF

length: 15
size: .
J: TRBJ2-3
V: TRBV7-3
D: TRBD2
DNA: TGTGCCAGCAGTTTGACTAGCGGGAGCGGGAATACGCAGTATTTT
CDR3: CASSLTSGSGNTQYF

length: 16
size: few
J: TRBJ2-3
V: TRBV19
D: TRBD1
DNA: TGTGCCAGTAGTACGGGGACAGGGGGATACACAGATACGCAGTATTTT
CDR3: CASSTGTGGYTDTQYF

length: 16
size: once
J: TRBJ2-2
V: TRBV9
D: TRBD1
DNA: TGTGCCAGCAGCATAAACAGGGGACGAAACACCGGGGAGCTGTTTTTT
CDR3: CASSINRGRNTGELFF

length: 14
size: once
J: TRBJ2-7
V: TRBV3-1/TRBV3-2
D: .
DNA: TGTGCCAGCAGCCAACAGGGGGGTGCCTACGAGCAGTACTTC
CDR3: CASSQQGGAYEQYF

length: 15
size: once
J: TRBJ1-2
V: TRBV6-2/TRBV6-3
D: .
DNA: TGTGCCAGCAGTTACGGTGGCGGAACTAACTATGGCTACACCTTC
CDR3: CASSYGGGTNYGYTF

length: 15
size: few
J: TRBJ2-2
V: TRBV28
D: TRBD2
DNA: TGTGCCAGCAGTTTCCGCGGGAGGGACAACGGGGAGCTGTTTTTT
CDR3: CASSFRGRDNGELFF

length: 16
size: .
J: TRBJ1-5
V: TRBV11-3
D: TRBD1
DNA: TGTGCCAGCAGCTTATGGGACAGGGGGCTGGGGCAGCCCCAGCATTTT
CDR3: CASSLWDRGLGQPQHF

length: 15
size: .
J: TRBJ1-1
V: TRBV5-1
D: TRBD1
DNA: TGCGCCAGCAGCTTATCGACAGGGATGAACACTGAAGCTTTCTTT
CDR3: CASSLSTGMNTEAFF

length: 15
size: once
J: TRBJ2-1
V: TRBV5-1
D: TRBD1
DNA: TGCGCCAGCAGCAAAACGGGACAGGGCTACAATGAGCAGTTCTTC
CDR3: CASSKTGQGYNEQFF